This T cell receptor (beta chain) derives from a study of blood T cell repertoires in COVID-19. As for the study in general: Material from acute and convalescent COVID-19 was sourced from the United States, Italy and Spain. PBMCs, B-cell-depleted T cells, or T cells were the source of the cDNA or gDNA that made up the material.

How the authors handled the data: For nucleated cells, counts were estimated from reference gene primer amplification. Profiling relied on immunoSEQ multiplex PCR, and the TCRdb table lists in-frame clones only, not all of them. D and trimming were read from the DNA, whereas the V and J calls and clone size are those reported in that table. The table records around 150,000 clones, about 88% of them present only once. The CDR3 covers 15 residues. The V gene's germline CDR1 is MNHEY and CDR2 SMNVEV (reference sequence). Between the trimmed V and J ends, which lost 4 bases and 3 bases, there was a span of 14 bases.

This TCR derives from a man younger than 35 with acute or convalescent COVID-19. Material: peripheral blood. The V and J genes are TRBV27 and TRBJ2-3; a possible D gene is TRBD1 (5 bases). The DNA for the CDR3 is TGTGCCAGCAGTTCCCCCCCCAGGGCAACAGATACGCAGTATTTT. It specifies CASSSPPRATDTQYF.